At least ten counts were recorded for the clone carrying this TCR beta chain. Its antigen is not identified. The junction had 8 bases not matched to a gene; V was cut back by 1 base and J by 5 bases. The CDR3 is 16 residues long. CDR1 is MNHEY and CDR2 is SMNVEV in the germline V gene (reference sequence). The data belong to a study of T cell repertoires in cytomegalovirus infection. Study outcomes and limitations: There were carriers of CMV plus the relevant HLA, and cumulative public TCR beta family frequency identified them.

TCRdb re-called the reads through MiXCR, storing one row per CDR3 protein. This table has around 530,000 distinct CDR3 sequences, more than 15% appearing once. This TCR came from a human donor in good health (CMV status not recorded). Some clones in this sample may be carry-over from other donors' samples. The chain has TRBV27 and TRBJ2-3; 8 bases match TRBD2. Specimen: CD8+ T cells from PBMCs. For the CDR3, the DNA is TGTGCCAGCAGTTTATTGCTCGGGAGGGGTAAAGATACGCAGTATTTT. Translation: CASSLLLGRGKDTQYF.